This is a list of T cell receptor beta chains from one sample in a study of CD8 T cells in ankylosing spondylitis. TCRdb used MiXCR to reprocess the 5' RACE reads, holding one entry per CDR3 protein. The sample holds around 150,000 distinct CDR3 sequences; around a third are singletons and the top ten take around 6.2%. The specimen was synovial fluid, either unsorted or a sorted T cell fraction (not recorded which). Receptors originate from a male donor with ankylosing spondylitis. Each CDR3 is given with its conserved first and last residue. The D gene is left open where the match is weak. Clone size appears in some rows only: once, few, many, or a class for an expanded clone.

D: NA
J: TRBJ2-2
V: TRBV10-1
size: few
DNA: TGCGCCAGCAGTTTTAGGGAAACCGGGGAGCTGTTTTTT
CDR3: CASSFRETGELFF

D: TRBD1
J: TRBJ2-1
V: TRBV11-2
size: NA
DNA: TGTGCCAGCAGCTTAGAGGGACAGGGGGCGCAGTTCTTC
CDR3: CASSLEGQGAQFF

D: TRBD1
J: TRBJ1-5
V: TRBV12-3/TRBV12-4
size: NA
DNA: TGTGCCAGCAGCCTGACAGGGACCCTGGGGTGGCAGCCCCAGCATTTT
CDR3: CASSLTGTLGWQPQHF

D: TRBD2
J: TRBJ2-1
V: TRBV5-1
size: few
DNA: TGCGCCAGCAGCTTGCAGGCGGGGGGCTCCTACAATGAGCAGTTCTTC
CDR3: CASSLQAGGSYNEQFF

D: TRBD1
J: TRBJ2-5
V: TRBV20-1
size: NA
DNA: TGCAGTGCCCACGCAGGGGGAGAGACCCAGTACTTC
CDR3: CSAHAGGETQYF

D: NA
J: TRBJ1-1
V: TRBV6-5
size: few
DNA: TGTGCCAGCAGTGGCAGGGAAACTGAAGCTTTCTTT
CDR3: CASSGRETEAFF

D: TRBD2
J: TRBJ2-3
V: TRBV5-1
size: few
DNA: TGCGCCAGCAGTCCCGGGGGGACCCGATCGGGAGATACGCAGTATTTT
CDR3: CASSPGGTRSGDTQYF

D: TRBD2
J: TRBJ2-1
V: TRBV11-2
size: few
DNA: TGTGCCAGCAGCCCGACCTTTGTAGCGGGGAATGAGCAGTTCTTC
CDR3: CASSPTFVAGNEQFF

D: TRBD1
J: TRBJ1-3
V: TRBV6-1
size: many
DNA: TGTGCCAGCAGCCCGATAACGACAGGGTACGGAAACACCATATATTTT
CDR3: CASSPITTGYGNTIYF

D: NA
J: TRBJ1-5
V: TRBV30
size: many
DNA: TGTGCCTGGAGTCTCCCCCCGTCTTATCAGCCCCAGCATTTT
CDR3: CAWSLPPSYQPQHF

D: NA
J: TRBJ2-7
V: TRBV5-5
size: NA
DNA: TGTGCCAGCAGCTTGTCGTGGCCGAGCTACGAGCAGTACTTC
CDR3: CASSLSWPSYEQYF

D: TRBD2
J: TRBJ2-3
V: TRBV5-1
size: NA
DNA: TGCGCCAGCACCGAGGGACTAGCGGGGGATACGCAGTATTTT
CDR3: CASTEGLAGDTQYF

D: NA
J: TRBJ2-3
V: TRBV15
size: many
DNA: TGTGCCACCAGCAGAGATCGGGGGTTTACAGATACGCAGTATTTT
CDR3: CATSRDRGFTDTQYF

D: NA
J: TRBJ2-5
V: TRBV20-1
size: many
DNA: TGCAGTGCTACCCACGTTGAGACCCAGTACTTC
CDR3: CSATHVETQYF

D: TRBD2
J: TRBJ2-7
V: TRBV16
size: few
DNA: TGTGCCAGCAGCCGAATTAGGCCTAGCGGGCAATCCTACGAGCAGTACTTC
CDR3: CASSRIRPSGQSYEQYF

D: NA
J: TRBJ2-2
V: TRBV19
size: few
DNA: TGTGCCAGTACGCCGGGGACTCACACCGGGGAGCTGTTTTTT
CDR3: CASTPGTHTGELFF

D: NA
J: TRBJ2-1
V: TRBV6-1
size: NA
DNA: TGTGCCAGCAGTGAAACTTTAGGGGTGGATGAGCAGTTCTTC
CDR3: CASSETLGVDEQFF